Following are 22 T cell receptor beta chains from one sample sequenced in a study of blood T cell repertoires in COVID-19. Libraries were prepared by immunoSEQ multiplex PCR; TCRdb keeps only in-frame clonotypes and omits some of them. Among a few hundred thousand clones listed, approximately 88% were seen once. The sample taken for sequencing was peripheral blood. These receptors originate from a young woman with COVID-19, enrolled during active disease.

The rearrangement uses TRBV28 and TRBJ2-3; D gene unclear. Trimming pared 4 bases from V and 9 bases from J, leaving 11 bases between. The CDR3 loop spans 12 amino acids. From germline, CDR1 is MDHEN and CDR2 SYDVKM. The DNA for the CDR3 is TGTGCCAGCAGTTCCCCCGGTCGGACGCAGTATTTT. This codes for CASSSPGRTQYF.

The V and J genes are TRBV7-2 and TRBJ2-7, with 8 bases matching TRBD2. Unmatched junction bases numbered 6, after V lost 3 bases and J lost 5 bases. Germline lookup yields CDR1 SGHTA and CDR2 FQGNSA. This CDR3 has 14 residues. In nucleotides, the CDR3 is TGTGCCAGCAGCTTGAGCGGGAGTTGGGACGAGCAGTACGTC. It specifies CASSLSGSWDEQYV.

The chain employs TRBV11-3 and TRBJ1-1, with TRBD1 as a possible D gene (6 bases). Germline CDR1 and CDR2: SGHNT and YENEEA. The CDR3 length is 15 residues. V lost 5 bases and J lost 1, with 14 bases in between. The CDR3 DNA reads TGTGCCAGCAGCGCCCGGACAGCTCGGAACACTGAAGCTTTCTTT. This encodes CASSARTARNTEAFF. The variable domain in full, completed from reference TRBV11-3 and TRBJ1-1, reads EAGVVQSPRYKIIEKKQPVAFWCNPISGHNTLYWYLQNLGQGPELLIRYENEEAVDDSQLPKDRFSAERLKGVDSTLKIQPAELGDSAVYLCASSARTARNTEAFFGQGTRLTVV.

This chain connects TRBV12-3 or TRBV12-4 to TRBJ2-5, with D uncertain. V dropped 3 bases and J dropped 4 bases, with 6 bases sitting between them. This CDR3 has 12 residues. In nucleotides, the CDR3 is TGTGCCAGCAGTTTCCCCGGAGAGACCCAGTACTTC. Its protein product is CASSFPGETQYF.

CDR3 residues: CASIPTASNVQYF. In DNA, the CDR3 is TGTGCCAGCATCCCCACAGCCTCGAATGTGCAGTACTTC. The gene calls are TRBV6-2 or TRBV6-3 and TRBJ2-7; no clear D gene. V dropped 7 bases and J dropped 9 bases, with 19 bases sitting between them. Germline loops: CDR1 MNHEY, CDR2 SVGEGT. The CDR3 extends over 13 amino acids.

V is TRBV7-2 and J is TRBJ2-1, with D tentatively TRBD1 (6 bases). This CDR3 contains 15 residues. The V gene's germline CDR1 is SGHTA and CDR2 FQGNSA. The V end was cut by 5 bases, the J end by 5 bases, with 16 bases between. CDR3 residues: CASSPPRGAHNEQFF. Here the CDR3 DNA reads TGTGCCAGCAGCCCGCCCAGGGGCGCCCACAATGAGCAGTTCTTC.

This clone came up once. J is TRBJ1-6 and V is TRBV9; tentative D call: TRBD1 (6 bases). This CDR3 contains 17 residues. Trimming took 3 bases from V and 7 from J, leaving 20 bases between them. From germline, CDR1 is SGDLS and CDR2 YYNGEE. The CDR3 spells CASSASYGGAANSPLHF. Here the CDR3 DNA reads TGTGCCAGCAGCGCAAGCTATGGGGGGGCCGCGAATTCACCCCTCCACTTT.

The genes are TRBV6-2 or TRBV6-3 and TRBJ2-1, with 7 bases that match TRBD2. The V gene's germline CDR1 is MNHEY and CDR2 SVGEGT. This CDR3 is 14 amino acids long. The V and J ends lost 1 base and 5 bases, in that order; junction bases with no gene match: 2. The CDR3 DNA reads TGTGCCAGCAGTTACTGGGGGGGTCACAATGAGCAGTTCTTC. Translated: CASSYWGGHNEQFF.

The V call is TRBV21-1, the J call TRBJ1-2; the table's D call, TRBD1, has no DNA check behind it. TRBV21-1 is flagged as a pseudogene. The CDR3 has 16 amino acids. The CDR3 DNA reads as TGTGCCAGCATTTACGGCGGACAGACCCCCGCCGATGGCTACACCTTC. It is translated as CASIYGGQTPADGYTF.

V and J are TRBV23-1 and TRBJ2-7; perhaps TRBD1 as D (5 bases). TRBV23-1 belongs to the ORF category, with a function that is uncertain. Trimming removed 4 bases from V and 2 bases from J, with 21 bases in between. The CDR3 extends over 17 amino acids. CDR3 in amino acids: CASSRDPTERDPYEQYV. For the CDR3, the DNA is TGCGCCAGCAGTCGGGATCCGACAGAACGTGATCCCTACGAGCAGTACGTC.

The V call is TRBV2, the J call TRBJ1-4; D not resolved. The CDR3 contains 13 residues. V shed 8 bases and J shed 8 bases, with 15 bases lying between them. Germline assignment: CDR1 SNHLY and CDR2 FYNNEI. The CDR3 loop is CASGGRGGEKLFF. The CDR3, as DNA: TGTGCCAGCGGAGGGCGGGGTGGCGAAAAACTGTTTTTT.

The CDR3 sequence: CASKRAGGFF. The CDR3 region has the DNA TGTGCCAGCAAAAGGGCAGGAGGCTTCTTT. The rearrangement links TRBV2 to TRBJ1-1; D is ambiguous. The CDR3 loop spans 10 amino acids. The germline CDR1 and CDR2 sequences are SNHLY and FYNNEI. The germline V and J ends were trimmed by 7 bases and 14 bases, with 14 bases remaining between them. Based on the CDR3 plus reference TRBV2 and TRBJ1-1, the full variable domain is EPEVTQTPSHQVTQMGQEVILRCVPISNHLYFYWYRQILGQKVEFLVSFYNNEISEKSEIFDDQFSVERPDGSNFTLKIRSTKLEDSAMYFCASKRAGGFFGQGTRLTVV.

The chain links TRBV19 to TRBJ2-3; 7 bases agree with TRBD1. The V and J ends lost 5 bases and 1 base, in that order; junction bases with no gene match: 9. The germline V gene encodes CDR1 LNHDA and CDR2 SQIVND (reference sequence). CDR3 length: 16 residues. The CDR3 region is CASSPQDRPRTDTQYF. In nucleotides, the CDR3 is TGTGCCAGTAGTCCCCAGGACAGGCCCCGCACAGATACGCAGTATTTT. Full variable domain (outside the CDR3, taken from reference TRBV19 and TRBJ2-3): DGGITQSPKYLFRKEGQNVTLSCEQNLNHDAMYWYRQDPGQGLRLIYYSQIVNDFQKGDIAEGYSVSREKKESFPLTVTSAQKNPTAFYLCASSPQDRPRTDTQYFGPGTRLTVL.

The chain is built from TRBV4-3 and TRBJ2-1; TRBD2 agrees at 9 bases. V shed 4 bases and J 7 bases; nucleotides not matched to a gene: 11. The CDR3 covers 16 residues. CDR1 is LGHNA and CDR2 is YSLEER in the germline V gene. The CDR3 loop is CASSRGSWTSANEQFF. The DNA for the CDR3 is TGCGCCAGCAGCCGCGGATCGTGGACTAGCGCAAATGAGCAGTTCTTC.

The CDR3 DNA sequence: TGTGCCATCAGTCGGGCGGGAATTACCGGGGAGCTGTTTTTT. It translates to CAISRAGITGELFF. The rearrangement uses TRBV10-3 and TRBJ2-2, with D maybe TRBD2 (6 bases). The CDR3 runs to 14 residues. V was trimmed by 5 bases and J by 5 bases, leaving 12 bases between them. Germline-derived CDR1 and CDR2 are ENHRY and SYGVKD.

The chain has TRBV19 and TRBJ2-1; 7 nucleotides align to TRBD2. The V gene end was trimmed by 7 bases and the J gene end by 4 bases; junction bases not matched to a gene: 10. CDR3 length equals 15 residues. Per germline, CDR1 LNHDA and CDR2 SQIVND (reference sequence). The CDR3: CASIPGGAGYNEQFF. The DNA of the CDR3 is TGTGCCAGTATTCCCGGAGGAGCGGGGTACAATGAGCAGTTCTTC.

This chain joins TRBV10-3 and TRBJ1-3; no firm D call. The V end was cut by 6 bases, the J end by 0 bases, with 21 bases between. Germline V gene sequence: CDR1 ENHRY, CDR2 SYGVKD. There are 18 residues in the CDR3. CDR3 coding DNA: TGTGCCATCAGCATGGCTCTAACGACGGGAGGCTCTGGAAACACCATATATTTT. Protein sequence: CAISMALTTGGSGNTIYF.

This chain uses TRBV9 with TRBJ1-3, with TRBD1 as a possible D gene (5 bases). Germline V gene data show CDR1 as SGDLS and CDR2 as YYNGEE. The CDR3 covers 16 residues. V was clipped by 4 bases and J by 4 bases, with 18 bases between them. In nucleotides, the CDR3 is TGTGCCAGCAGCTCCACATGGGGGGGATCAGGAAACACCATATATTTT. This gives the protein CASSSTWGGSGNTIYF.

This clone is a singleton in its sample. J is TRBJ2-1 and V is TRBV7-2; a possible D gene is TRBD2 (6 bases). This CDR3 has 15 residues. Trimming removed 1 base from V and 8 bases from J, with 15 bases in between. Germline CDR1 and CDR2: SGHTA and FQGNSA. The CDR3: CASSLGLASRDEQFF. CDR3 nucleotide sequence: TGTGCCAGCAGCTTAGGGCTAGCGTCCCGGGATGAGCAGTTCTTC.

This sequence joins TRBV7-9 and TRBJ1-1, with TRBD1 matching 8 bases. Losses at the gene ends were 5 bases for V and 8 bases for J; bases not matched to a gene: 4. The CDR3 loop spans 12 amino acids. Looked up from germline, CDR1 is SEHNR and CDR2 is FQNEAQ (reference sequence). The CDR3 DNA sequence: TGTGCCAGCAGCCCAGGGGGCCCCGAAGCTTTCTTT. It yields the protein CASSPGGPEAFF.

This clone was recorded once. The rearrangement uses TRBV5-1 and TRBJ1-4; 8 bases align to TRBD1. This CDR3 comprises 21 residues. Germline V gene sequence: CDR1 SGHRS, CDR2 YFSETQ. The V segment lost 0 bases and the J segment 6 bases; nucleotides outside the gene matches: 22. In DNA, the CDR3 is TGCGCCAGCAGCTTGGTACGTTGGGTCCAGCAGGGGGCGTCGGGAGATGAAAAACTGTTTTTT. This translates into CASSLVRWVQQGASGDEKLFF.

The chain joins TRBV29-1 to TRBJ1-3; D gene ambiguous. The CDR3 contains 11 residues. Germline V gene data show CDR1 as SQVTM and CDR2 as ANQGSEA. Trimming cost V 7 bases and J 1 base, with 5 bases left between them. The CDR3 loop reads CSAHSGNTIYF. The DNA for the CDR3 is TGCAGCGCCCATTCTGGAAACACCATATATTTT.